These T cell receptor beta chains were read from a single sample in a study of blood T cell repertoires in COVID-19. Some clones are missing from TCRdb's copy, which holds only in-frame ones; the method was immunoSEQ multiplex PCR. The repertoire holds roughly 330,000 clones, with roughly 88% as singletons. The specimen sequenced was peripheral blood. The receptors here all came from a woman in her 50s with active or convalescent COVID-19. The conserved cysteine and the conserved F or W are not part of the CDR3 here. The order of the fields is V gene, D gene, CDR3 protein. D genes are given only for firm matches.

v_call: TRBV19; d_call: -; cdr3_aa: ASSPSSVNTEAF
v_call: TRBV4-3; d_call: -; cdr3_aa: ASSQDPGTEAF
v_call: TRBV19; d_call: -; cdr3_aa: ASSPGAGPKNIQY
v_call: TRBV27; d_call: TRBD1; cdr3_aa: ASRGQISNQPQH
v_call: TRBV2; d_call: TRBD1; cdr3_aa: ASSEAPLLRDRDNYGYT
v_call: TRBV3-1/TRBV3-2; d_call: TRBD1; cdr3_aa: ASSRGTGTGGVCF
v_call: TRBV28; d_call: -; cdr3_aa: ASSFGLLGYEQY
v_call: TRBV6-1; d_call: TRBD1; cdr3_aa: ASSEGQGLYEQY
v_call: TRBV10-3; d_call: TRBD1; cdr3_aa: AIETGQGARSSGNTIY
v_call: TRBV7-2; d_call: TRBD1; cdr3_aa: ASSLGGTGSYGYT
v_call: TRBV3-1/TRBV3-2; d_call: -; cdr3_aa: ASSQDPTNRSWNTIY
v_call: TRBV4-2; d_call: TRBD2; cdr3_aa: ASSPILAGAVNEQF
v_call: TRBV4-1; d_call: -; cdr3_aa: ASSQGYVDRLFEQY
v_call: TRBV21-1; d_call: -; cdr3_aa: ASSKAGGDRVVNTQY
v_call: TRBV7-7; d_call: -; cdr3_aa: ASSLNSATNEKLF
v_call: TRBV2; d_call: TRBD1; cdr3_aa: ASALQGGNQPQH
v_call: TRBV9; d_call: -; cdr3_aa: ASSPDRAINSPLH
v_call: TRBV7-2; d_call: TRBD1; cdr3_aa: ASSLRTGGGYEQY
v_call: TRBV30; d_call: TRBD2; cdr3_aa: ACSELAGGNEQF
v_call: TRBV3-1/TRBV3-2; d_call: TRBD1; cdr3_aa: ASSLSLWTGTYGYT
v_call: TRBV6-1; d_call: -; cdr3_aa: ASSEILEGGYT
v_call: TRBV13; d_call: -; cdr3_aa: ASSLSPTVTDTQY
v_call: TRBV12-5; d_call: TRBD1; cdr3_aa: ASGPDRGDTEAF
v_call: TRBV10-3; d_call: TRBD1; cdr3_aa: ATKAFTGGDQPQH
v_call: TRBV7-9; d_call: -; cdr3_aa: ASSHPFGDEKLF
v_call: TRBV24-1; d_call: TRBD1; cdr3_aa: ATSDGQGGEQY
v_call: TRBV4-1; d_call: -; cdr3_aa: ASSQVGTPVGNQPQH
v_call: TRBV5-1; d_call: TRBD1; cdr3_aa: ASSLTGQGNYGDGYT
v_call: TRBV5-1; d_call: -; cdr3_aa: ASSSGTQTGELF
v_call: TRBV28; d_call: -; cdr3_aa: AIETGMNTEAF
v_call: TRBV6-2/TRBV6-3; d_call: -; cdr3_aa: ASSYTGSGNTIY
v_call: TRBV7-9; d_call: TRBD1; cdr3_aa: ASGQGPRYGYT
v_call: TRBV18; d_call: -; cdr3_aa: ASSRIGEGVTSTGEAF
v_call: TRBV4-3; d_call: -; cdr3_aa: ASSQQGLSTDTQY
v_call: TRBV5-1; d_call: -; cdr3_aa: ASSPETGLKAF
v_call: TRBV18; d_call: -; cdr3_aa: ASSQEGAARNTGELF
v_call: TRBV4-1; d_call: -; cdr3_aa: ASSPGQDQETQY